This TCR beta chain emerged from a study of T cell repertoires in cytomegalovirus infection. Study-wide background: Alongside well-studied HLA-B-restricted CMV epitopes, recently identified HLA-C-restricted CMV epitopes were also used. Public TCR beta signatures provided an indication of both CMV infection and a matching HLA type.

TCRdb fed the reads into MiXCR, producing one record per CDR3 protein. The sample contains around 39,000 distinct CDR3 sequences, just over 50% of which appear only once. CDR1 and CDR2 from the germline V gene are MGHRA and YSYEKL. The CDR3 loop spans 16 amino acids. The V gene lost 2 bases and the J gene lost 9 bases, with 17 bases spanning the gap. Findings and caveats of the study: CMV-specific TCR beta clonotypes restricted by HLA-C were the ones dominating the ex vivo response.

Turning to this clonotype: Its specificity is not known.

The origin of this receptor is a human donor in good health (CMV status not recorded). Some clones in this sample may be carry-over from other donors' samples. This sample comprised CD8+ T cells from cultured PBMCs, obtained from culture after CMV antigen stimulation. The rearrangement joins TRBV4-1 to TRBJ1-6; D call uncertain. Written as DNA, the CDR3 is TGCGCCAGCAGCCAAAGAAGAGGCTTTGAAGGTTCACCCCTCCACTTT. Translating it yields CASSQRRGFEGSPLHF.